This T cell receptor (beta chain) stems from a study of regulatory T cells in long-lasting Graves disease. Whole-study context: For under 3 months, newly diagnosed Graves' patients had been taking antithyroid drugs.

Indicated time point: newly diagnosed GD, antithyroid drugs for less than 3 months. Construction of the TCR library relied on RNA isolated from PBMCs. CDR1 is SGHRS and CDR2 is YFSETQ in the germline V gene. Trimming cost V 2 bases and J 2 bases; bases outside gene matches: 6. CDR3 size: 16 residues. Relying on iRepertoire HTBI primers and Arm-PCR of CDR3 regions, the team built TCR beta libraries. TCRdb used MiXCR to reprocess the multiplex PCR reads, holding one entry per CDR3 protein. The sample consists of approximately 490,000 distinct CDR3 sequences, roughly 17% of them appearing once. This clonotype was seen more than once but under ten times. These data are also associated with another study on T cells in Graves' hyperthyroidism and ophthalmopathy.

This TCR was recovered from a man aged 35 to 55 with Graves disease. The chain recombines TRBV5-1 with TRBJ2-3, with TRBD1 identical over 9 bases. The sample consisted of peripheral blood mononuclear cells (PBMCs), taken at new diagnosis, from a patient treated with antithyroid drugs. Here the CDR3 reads CASSFRTGAPTDTQYF. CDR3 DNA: TGCGCCAGCAGCTTCAGGACAGGGGCACCCACAGATACGCAGTATTTT.